The rows below give T cell receptor beta chains drawn from one sample of a study of T cells after yellow fever vaccination. TCRdb analysed the 5' RACE reads with MiXCR anew, one entry per CDR3 protein. The sample lists about 360,000 distinct CDR3 sequences, 6.2% occurring once. The specimen was PBMCs, collected 5 days after the yellow fever booster vaccination. The origin of the receptors is a man aged 30-40 years who received the YFV17D yellow fever vaccine. Both conserved end residues are part of each CDR3. Fields, in order: CDR3 protein, CDR3 DNA, D gene, V gene, J gene, clone size, CDR3 length. D genes are given only for firm matches. Some rows mark clone size as missing; the rest say once, few, many or name a class of expanded clone.

CASSLATAYQETQYF	TGTGCCAGCAGCTTAGCCACAGCATATCAAGAGACCCAGTACTTC	-	TRBV7-2	TRBJ2-5	-	15
CASSLVEDKYF	TGTGCCAGCAGCTTAGTGGAGGACAAGTACTTC	-	TRBV7-9	TRBJ2-5	-	11
CSVTAGGELFF	TGCAGCGTTACAGCAGGCGGGGAGCTGTTTTTT	-	TRBV29-1	TRBJ2-2	many	11
CASSLRRSKDTQYF	TGTGCCAGCAGCCTTCGTAGAAGCAAGGATACGCAGTATTTT	-	TRBV7-8	TRBJ2-3	-	14
CASSIGTDNTGELFF	TGTGCCAGTAGTATCGGCACGGATAACACCGGGGAGCTGTTTTTT	-	TRBV19	TRBJ2-2	few	15
CASSLGSLAGAEQFF	TGCGCCAGCAGCTTGGGTTCGCTAGCGGGAGCCGAGCAGTTCTTC	TRBD2	TRBV5-1	TRBJ2-1	-	15
CASSFPLPQYF	TGTGCCAGCAGCTTCCCGTTGCCCCAGTACTTC	-	TRBV7-9	TRBJ2-5	-	11
CASSLASHEQYF	TGTGCCAGCAGTTTAGCGTCCCACGAGCAGTACTTC	-	TRBV12-3/TRBV12-4	TRBJ2-7	many	12
CASGSSNQPQHF	TGTGCTAGTGGTTCAAGCAATCAGCCCCAGCATTTT	-	TRBV12-5	TRBJ1-5	-	12
CASARNGATGELFF	TGTGCCAGCGCTAGGAACGGAGCCACCGGGGAGCTGTTTTTT	-	TRBV7-6	TRBJ2-2	many	14
CSARLAGVDTGELFF	TGCAGTGCTCGACTAGCGGGAGTAGACACCGGGGAGCTGTTTTTT	TRBD2	TRBV20-1	TRBJ2-2	many	15
CASTVNTDTQYF	TGCGCCAGCACCGTTAACACAGATACGCAGTATTTT	-	TRBV5-1	TRBJ2-3	-	12